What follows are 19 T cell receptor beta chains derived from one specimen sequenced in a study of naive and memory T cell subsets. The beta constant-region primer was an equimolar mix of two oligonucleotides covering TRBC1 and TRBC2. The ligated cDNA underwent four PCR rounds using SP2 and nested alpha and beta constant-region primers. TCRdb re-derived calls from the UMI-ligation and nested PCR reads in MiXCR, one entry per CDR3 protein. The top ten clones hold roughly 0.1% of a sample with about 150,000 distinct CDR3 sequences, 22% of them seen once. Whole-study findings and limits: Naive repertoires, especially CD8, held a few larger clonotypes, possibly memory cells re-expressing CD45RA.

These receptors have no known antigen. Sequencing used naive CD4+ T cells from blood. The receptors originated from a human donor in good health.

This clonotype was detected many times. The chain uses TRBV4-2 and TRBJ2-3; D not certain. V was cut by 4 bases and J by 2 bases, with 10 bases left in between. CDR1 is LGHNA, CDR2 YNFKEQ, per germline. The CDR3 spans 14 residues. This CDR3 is CASSRIAATDTQYF. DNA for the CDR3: TGTGCCAGCAGCCGCATAGCCGCCACAGATACGCAGTATTTT.

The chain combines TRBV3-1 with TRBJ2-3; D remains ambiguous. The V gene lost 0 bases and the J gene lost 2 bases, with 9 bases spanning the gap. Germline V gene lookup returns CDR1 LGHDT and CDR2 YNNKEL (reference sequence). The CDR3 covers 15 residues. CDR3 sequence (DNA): TGTGCCAGCAGCCAAGATATGATTACCACAGATACGCAGTATTTT. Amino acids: CASSQDMITTDTQYF.

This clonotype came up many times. The DNA for the CDR3 is TGTGCCAGCAGCTTGGCGTCCGGCACCGGGGAGCTGTTTTTT. It is translated as CASSLASGTGELFF. The chain combines TRBV5-6 with TRBJ2-2, with D uncertain. In germline, CDR1 is SGHDT, CDR2 YYEEEE. The CDR3 has 14 residues. Trimming stripped 0 bases from V and 4 bases from J, with 7 bases between.

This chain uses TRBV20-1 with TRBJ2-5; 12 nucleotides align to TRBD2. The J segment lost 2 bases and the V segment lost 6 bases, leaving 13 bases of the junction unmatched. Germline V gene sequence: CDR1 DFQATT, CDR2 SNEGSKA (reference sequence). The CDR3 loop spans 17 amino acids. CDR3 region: CSALRLAGVLGQETQYF. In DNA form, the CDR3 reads TGCAGTGCCCTGAGACTAGCGGGAGTATTGGGTCAAGAGACCCAGTACTTC.

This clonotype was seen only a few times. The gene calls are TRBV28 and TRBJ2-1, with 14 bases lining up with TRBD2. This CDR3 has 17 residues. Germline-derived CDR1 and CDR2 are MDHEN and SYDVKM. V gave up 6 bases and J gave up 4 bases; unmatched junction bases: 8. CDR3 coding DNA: TGTGCCAGCAGGAGGACTAGCGGGAGGCCATCTTACAATGAGCAGTTCTTC. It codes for CASRRTSGRPSYNEQFF.

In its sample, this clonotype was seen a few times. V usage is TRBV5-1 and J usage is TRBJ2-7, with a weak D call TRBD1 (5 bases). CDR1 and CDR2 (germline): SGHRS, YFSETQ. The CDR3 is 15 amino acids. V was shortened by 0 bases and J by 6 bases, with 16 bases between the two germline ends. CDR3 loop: CASSLAGHSSVEQYF. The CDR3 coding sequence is TGCGCCAGCAGCTTGGCCGGACACTCAAGTGTCGAGCAGTACTTC.

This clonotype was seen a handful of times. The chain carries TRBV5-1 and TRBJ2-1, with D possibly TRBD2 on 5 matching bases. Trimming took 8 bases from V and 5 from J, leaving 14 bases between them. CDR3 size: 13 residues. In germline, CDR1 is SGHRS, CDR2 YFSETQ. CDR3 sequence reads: CASQSTTDNEQFF. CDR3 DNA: TGCGCCAGTCAATCGACTACCGACAATGAGCAGTTCTTC.

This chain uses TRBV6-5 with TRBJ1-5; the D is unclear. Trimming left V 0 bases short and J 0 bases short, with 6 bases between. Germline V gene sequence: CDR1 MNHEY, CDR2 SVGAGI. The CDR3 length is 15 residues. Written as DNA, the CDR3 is TGTGCCAGCAGTTACTCGGAATTTAGCAATCAGCCCCAGCATTTT. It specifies CASSYSEFSNQPQHF.

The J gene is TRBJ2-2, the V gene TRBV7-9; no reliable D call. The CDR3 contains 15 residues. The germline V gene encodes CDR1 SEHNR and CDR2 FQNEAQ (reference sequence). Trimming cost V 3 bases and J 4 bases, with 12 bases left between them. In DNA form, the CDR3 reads TGTGCCAGCAGCTTGCTGGGTAGTTCCACCGGGGAGCTGTTTTTT. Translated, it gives CASSLLGSSTGELFF.

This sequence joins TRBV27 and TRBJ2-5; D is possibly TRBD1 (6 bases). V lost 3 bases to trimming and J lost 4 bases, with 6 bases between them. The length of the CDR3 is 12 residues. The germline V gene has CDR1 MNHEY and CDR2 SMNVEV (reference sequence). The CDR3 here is CASSFRGETQYF. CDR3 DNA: TGTGCCAGCAGTTTCAGGGGAGAGACCCAGTACTTC.

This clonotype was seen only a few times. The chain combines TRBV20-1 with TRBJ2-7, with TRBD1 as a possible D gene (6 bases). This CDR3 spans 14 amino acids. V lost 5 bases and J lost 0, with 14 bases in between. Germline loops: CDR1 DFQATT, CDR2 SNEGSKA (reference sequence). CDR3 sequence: CSAEDRSLSYEQYF. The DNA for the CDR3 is TGCAGTGCTGAGGACAGATCCCTCTCCTACGAGCAGTACTTC.

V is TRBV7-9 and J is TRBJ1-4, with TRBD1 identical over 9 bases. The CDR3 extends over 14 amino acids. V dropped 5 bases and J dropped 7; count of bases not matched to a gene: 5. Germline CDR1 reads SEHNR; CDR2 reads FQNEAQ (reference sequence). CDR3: CASSKGQGSEKLFF. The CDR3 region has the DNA TGTGCCAGCAGCAAGGGACAGGGTTCTGAAAAACTGTTTTTT.

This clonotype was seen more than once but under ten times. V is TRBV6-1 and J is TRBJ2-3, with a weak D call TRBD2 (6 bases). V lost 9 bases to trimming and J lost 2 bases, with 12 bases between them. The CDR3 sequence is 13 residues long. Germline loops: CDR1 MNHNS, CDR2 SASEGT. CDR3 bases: TGTGCCAGTTCTAGCGTGAACACAGATACGCAGTATTTT. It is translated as CASSSVNTDTQYF.

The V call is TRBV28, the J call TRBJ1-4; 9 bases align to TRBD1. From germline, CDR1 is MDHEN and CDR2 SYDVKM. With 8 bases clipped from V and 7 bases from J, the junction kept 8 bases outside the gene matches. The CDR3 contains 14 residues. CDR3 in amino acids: CASSTGGVGEKLFF. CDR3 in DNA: TGTGCCAGCTCCACAGGGGGCGTGGGTGAAAAACTGTTTTTT.

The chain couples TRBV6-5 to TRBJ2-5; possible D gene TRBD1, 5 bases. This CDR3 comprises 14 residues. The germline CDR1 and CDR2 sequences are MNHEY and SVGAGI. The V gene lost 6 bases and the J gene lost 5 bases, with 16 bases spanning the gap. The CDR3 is CASSRDMAGETQYF. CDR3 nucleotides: TGTGCCAGCAGCCGCGACATGGCAGGGGAGACCCAGTACTTC.

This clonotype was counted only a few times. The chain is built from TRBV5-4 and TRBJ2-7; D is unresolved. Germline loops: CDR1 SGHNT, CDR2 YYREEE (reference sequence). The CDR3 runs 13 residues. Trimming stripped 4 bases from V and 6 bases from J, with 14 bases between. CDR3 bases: TGTGCCAGCAGCCCCCCCGCAGGCCCCGAGCAGTACTTC. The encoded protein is CASSPPAGPEQYF.

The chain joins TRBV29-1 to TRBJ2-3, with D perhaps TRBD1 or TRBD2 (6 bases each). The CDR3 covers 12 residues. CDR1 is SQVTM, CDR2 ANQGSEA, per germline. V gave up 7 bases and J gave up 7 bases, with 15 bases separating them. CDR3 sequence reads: CSAMKGGNTQYF. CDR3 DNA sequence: TGCAGCGCTATGAAAGGGGGGAATACGCAGTATTTT.

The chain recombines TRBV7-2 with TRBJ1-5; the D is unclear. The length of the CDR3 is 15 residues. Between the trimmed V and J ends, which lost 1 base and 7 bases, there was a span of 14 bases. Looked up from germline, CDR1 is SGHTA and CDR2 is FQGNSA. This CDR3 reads CASSLVAGMSQPQHF. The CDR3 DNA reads TGTGCCAGCAGCTTAGTAGCGGGGATGTCGCAGCCCCAGCATTTT.

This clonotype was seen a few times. The CDR3 region has the DNA TGTGCCAGCAGCCAAGATCTCCGCACCGGGGGCGAGCAGTACTTC. It encodes CASSQDLRTGGEQYF. V usage is TRBV3-1 and J usage is TRBJ2-7; a weak D match, TRBD2 (6 bases). V was cut by 0 bases and J by 6 bases, with 15 bases left in between. This CDR3 contains 15 residues. Per germline, CDR1 LGHDT and CDR2 YNNKEL (reference sequence).